Following are 29 T cell receptor beta chains from one sample sequenced in a study of monozygotic twins with cystic fibrosis (TCRdb year 2021). Library preparation employed the immunoSEQ multiplex PCR assay. Here the immuneACCESS table is served through TCRdb, limited to in-frame sequences with V and J called. Missing clones are a known gap in these copies; in checked studies unresolved V genes cover under half, and the rest lacks a known reason. The sample data list some 22,000 clones, and over 95% of these were observed just once. The ten top clones hold about 0.15% of the sample. Sequencing input: blood. These receptors were obtained from a girl aged 10 to 17 with cystic fibrosis.

This rearrangement joins TRBV7-2 to TRBJ2-5; perhaps TRBD2 as D (5 bases). The germline V gene has CDR1 SGHTA and CDR2 FQGNSA. The CDR3 covers 14 residues. V lost 5 bases, J lost 2 bases, and 12 bases lay in between. CDR3 sequence: CASSPTSSQETQYF. The CDR3 DNA reads TGTGCCAGCAGCCCAACTAGTTCGCAAGAGACCCAGTACTTC.

The chain recombines TRBV9 with TRBJ1-3; D uncertain. V lost 5 bases and J lost 0, with 18 bases in between. The CDR3 has 17 residues. Germline V gives CDR1 SGDLS, CDR2 YYNGEE. The CDR3 reads CASSVGVGPNSGNTIYF. In DNA form, the CDR3 reads TGTGCCAGCAGTGTGGGCGTAGGGCCTAACTCTGGAAACACCATATATTTT.

This chain connects TRBV28 to TRBJ1-2; possibly TRBD1 for D (5 bases). Germline loops: CDR1 MDHEN, CDR2 SYDVKM. CDR3 size: 15 residues. V lost 10 bases and J lost 4, with 22 bases in between. The CDR3 protein is CAILPRGSGAYGYTF. As DNA, the CDR3 is TGTGCCATCTTACCCCGGGGATCTGGGGCCTATGGCTACACCTTC.

The CDR3 DNA is TGCGCCAGCAGCCAAGACAGGGTTTACAATGAGCAGTTCTTC. Amino acid sequence: CASSQDRVYNEQFF. V is TRBV4-3 and J is TRBJ2-1; a weak D match, TRBD1 (5 bases). The CDR3 length is 14 residues. Germline V CDR1 and CDR2: LGHNA, YSLEER. V was clipped by 0 bases and J by 4 bases, with 7 bases between them.

V is TRBV20-1 and J is TRBJ2-1; D gene ambiguous. Trimming left V 5 bases short and J 8 bases short, with 7 bases between. Germline CDR1 DFQATT, CDR2 SNEGSKA (reference sequence). The CDR3 loop spans 10 amino acids. The chain's CDR3 is CSAARDEQFF. Written as DNA, the CDR3 is TGCAGTGCTGCGAGAGATGAGCAGTTCTTC.

This sequence joins TRBV6-5 and TRBJ2-2; D uncertain. Trimming stripped 6 bases from V and 5 bases from J, with 7 bases between. The CDR3 contains 12 residues. Germline assignment: CDR1 MNHEY and CDR2 SVGAGI. The DNA of the CDR3 is TGTGCCAGCAGCCACACTACCGGGGAGCTGTTTTTT. This gives the protein CASSHTTGELFF.

The V call is TRBV5-5, the J call TRBJ2-5, with 11 positions matching TRBD2. Per the germline V gene, CDR1 is SGHKS and CDR2 is YYEKEE (reference sequence). V gave up 4 bases and J gave up 7 bases; unmatched junction bases: 6. CDR3 length: 14 residues. The CDR3 DNA sequence: TGTGCCAGCAGCGAACCCCTAGCGGGGGGGACCCAGTACTTC. It yields the protein CASSEPLAGGTQYF.

The chain uses TRBV28 and TRBJ2-5, with D unresolved. V lost 5 bases and J lost 9, with 25 bases in between. This CDR3 has 16 amino acids. Germline V gene lookup returns CDR1 MDHEN and CDR2 SYDVKM. The CDR3 DNA sequence: TGTGCCAGCAGTCCCCTGGGTCGCGGCGACCGTGGAGCCCAGTACTTC. This gives the protein CASSPLGRGDRGAQYF.

The chain combines TRBV6-1 with TRBJ2-1, with 11 bases identical to TRBD2. With V trimmed by 6 bases and J by 2 bases, 3 bases remained unmatched. Germline V gene lookup returns CDR1 MNHNS and CDR2 SASEGT. CDR3 length equals 15 residues. The CDR3 spells CASSGLAGTYNEQFF. Written as DNA, the CDR3 is TGTGCCAGCAGCGGACTAGCGGGTACCTACAATGAGCAGTTCTTC.

The chain has TRBV6-5 and TRBJ2-5; D unclear. CDR1 is MNHEY, CDR2 SVGAGI, per germline. Deletions cut 5 bases from V and 5 bases from J, with 15 bases between. CDR3 size: 14 residues. In DNA, the CDR3 is TGTGCCAGCAGTCAGAGAACAGTTCAGGAGACCCAGTACTTC. It is translated as CASSQRTVQETQYF.

This rearrangement joins TRBV5-1 to TRBJ2-3; D unresolved. Germline loops: CDR1 SGHRS, CDR2 YFSETQ. The CDR3 runs to 16 residues. Trimming pared 4 bases from V and 0 bases from J, leaving 15 bases between. DNA for the CDR3: TGCGCCAGCAGCCTCCTTTTGGGGTCTAGCACAGATACGCAGTATTTT. Residues: CASSLLLGSSTDTQYF.

The chain is built from TRBV12-1 and TRBJ1-3. TRBV12-1 is termed a pseudogene. This CDR3 is built from 16 residues. The CDR3, as DNA: TGTGCCAGCAGCTACTTCAACGGTTGGTGGGGAAACACCATATATTTT. Translation gives CASSYFNGWWGNTIYF.

The chain has TRBV27 and TRBJ2-5, with 8 bases matching TRBD1. In germline, CDR1 is MNHEY, CDR2 SMNVEV (reference sequence). This CDR3 has 15 amino acids. V trimming: 3 bases; J trimming: 4 bases; junction bases outside the gene matches: 7. The CDR3 sequence: CASSFQQGGRETQYF. The CDR3 region has the DNA TGTGCCAGCAGTTTCCAACAGGGGGGACGAGAGACCCAGTACTTC.

The chain carries TRBV7-2 and TRBJ2-3; D is perhaps TRBD2 (5 bases). Germline values: CDR1 SGHTA, CDR2 FQGNSA. The V gene lost 2 bases and the J gene lost 3 bases, with 9 bases spanning the gap. The CDR3 extends over 14 amino acids. This CDR3 reads CASSLRTGTDTQYF. The CDR3 nucleotides are TGTGCCAGCAGCTTAAGGACGGGAACAGATACGCAGTATTTT.

This chain connects TRBV2 to TRBJ2-2; unclear D gene. This CDR3 is built from 15 residues. The V gene's germline CDR1 is SNHLY and CDR2 FYNNEI. The V end was cut by 6 bases, the J end by 1 base, with 12 bases between. The CDR3 loop is CASRSVSLNTGELFF. CDR3 nucleotide sequence: TGTGCCAGCAGGAGCGTATCACTGAACACCGGGGAGCTGTTTTTT.

The chain joins TRBV5-4 to TRBJ1-1; D is unresolved. CDR3 length: 13 amino acids. V lost 3 bases and J lost 11, with 17 bases in between. In germline, CDR1 is SGHNT, CDR2 YYREEE (reference sequence). CDR3 in DNA: TGTGCCAGCAGCTCGCCACACGCCGTTCTGGCTTTCTTT. As protein: CASSSPHAVLAFF.

The rearrangement links TRBV25-1 to TRBJ2-7, with D possibly TRBD2 on 6 matching bases. The CDR3 is 14 residues long. Germline lookup yields CDR1 MGHDK and CDR2 SYGVNS. The V end was cut by 3 bases, the J end by 2 bases, with 11 bases between. The CDR3 nucleotides read TGTGCCAGCAGTGATTGGGGGACTGCCTACGAGCAGTACTTC. Residues: CASSDWGTAYEQYF.

The J gene is TRBJ2-5, the V gene TRBV30; the match to TRBD1 covers 11 bases. Looked up from germline, CDR1 is GTSNPN and CDR2 is SVGIG (reference sequence). The CDR3 runs 15 residues. The junction had 6 bases not matched to a gene; V was cut back by 4 bases and J by 2 bases. The CDR3 nucleotides are TGTGCCTGGATACTCCGGGACAGGGGGCAAGAGACCCAGTACTTC. It yields the protein CAWILRDRGQETQYF.

This sequence joins TRBV15 and TRBJ2-2, with no clear D. This CDR3 has 15 amino acids. Between the trimmed V and J ends, which lost 0 bases and 5 bases, there was a span of 10 bases. CDR1 and CDR2 from the germline V gene are LNHNV and YYDKDF (reference sequence). CDR3 amino acids: CATSRDPMRTGELFF. For the CDR3, the DNA is TGTGCCACCAGCAGAGATCCGATGCGGACCGGGGAGCTGTTTTTT.

CDR3 nucleotides: TGTGCCAGCAGCTTGGCGGGACAGCCCTACGAGCAGTACTTC. It codes for CASSLAGQPYEQYF. The chain recombines TRBV5-8 with TRBJ2-7, with 7 bases fitting TRBD1. The CDR3 totals 14 residues. Germline CDR1 is SGHTS and CDR2 is YDEGEE. The junction had 2 bases not matched to a gene; V was cut back by 0 bases and J by 2 bases.

The genes are TRBV5-5 and TRBJ1-5, with 8 bases aligning to TRBD1. From germline, CDR1 is SGHKS and CDR2 YYEKEE (reference sequence). The CDR3 extends over 20 amino acids. J was trimmed by 0 bases and V by 4 bases; bases with no gene match: 18. The CDR3 here is CASSRDKTRTGPYSNQPQHF. CDR3 DNA: TGTGCCAGCAGCCGCGATAAAACCAGGACAGGGCCTTATAGCAATCAGCCCCAGCATTTT.

V is TRBV4-3 and J is TRBJ1-5; no firm D call. CDR1 is LGHNA and CDR2 is YSLEER in the germline V gene. The CDR3 spans 13 residues. V gave up 0 bases and J gave up 4 bases, with 4 bases separating them. The CDR3 here is CASSQDINQPQHF. CDR3 bases: TGCGCCAGCAGCCAAGATATAAATCAGCCCCAGCATTTT.

The V and J genes are TRBV10-3 and TRBJ2-7; D might be TRBD1 (6 bases). Trimming pared 1 base from V and 2 bases from J, leaving 15 bases between. The CDR3 sequence is 16 residues long. CDR1 is ENHRY, CDR2 SYGVKD, per germline. The CDR3 region is CAISEFRTEAPYEQYF. The CDR3 DNA is TGTGCCATCAGTGAGTTTAGGACAGAAGCTCCCTACGAGCAGTACTTC.

The CDR3 region is CASSEFISLNRILHSNQPQHF. The CDR3 DNA follows: TGTGCCAGCAGCGAATTCATCAGCTTAAACAGGATCCTCCATAGCAATCAGCCCCAGCATTTT. The genes are TRBV9 and TRBJ1-5; tentative D call: TRBD1 (5 bases). There are 21 residues in the CDR3. V shed 3 bases and J shed 0 bases, with 28 bases lying between them. The germline CDR1 and CDR2 sequences are SGDLS and YYNGEE.

The rearrangement uses TRBV5-8 and TRBJ1-2; unclear D gene. V gave up 1 base and J gave up 4 bases, with 14 bases separating them. Germline loops: CDR1 SGHTS, CDR2 YDEGEE. The CDR3 runs to 15 residues. Written as DNA, the CDR3 is TGTGCCAGCAGCTTGCCTTTAGGTCCAACCTATGGCTACACCTTC. Amino acids: CASSLPLGPTYGYTF.

The V and J genes are TRBV29-1 and TRBJ1-1, with 8 bases that match TRBD1. This CDR3 contains 14 residues. Germline-derived CDR1 and CDR2 are SQVTM and ANQGSEA. The ends lost 6 bases at V and 6 bases at J; junction bases unmatched: 12. CDR3 nucleotide sequence: TGCAGCGTCCGGGGGAGGACAGGGAGTGCTGAAGCTTTCTTT. Encoded protein: CSVRGRTGSAEAFF.

The V and J genes are TRBV29-1 and TRBJ2-1; 9 bases align to TRBD2. The germline CDR1 and CDR2 sequences are SQVTM and ANQGSEA. The CDR3 sequence is 15 residues long. Germline trimming cut 7 bases from V and 0 bases from J; bases unmatched to any gene: 7. The CDR3 DNA reads TGCAGCGACGGACTAGCGTCGAGCTCCTACAATGAGCAGTTCTTC. It translates to CSDGLASSSYNEQFF.

This clone was detected once. The chain uses TRBV7-6 and TRBJ2-2; TRBD1 matches at 10 bases. Trimming at V came to 5 bases and at J to 5 bases, leaving 8 bases not matched to a gene. Germline-derived CDR1 and CDR2 are SGHVS and FNYEAQ. CDR3 size: 16 residues. The CDR3 nucleotides are TGTGCCAGCAGCCCACCGGGACAGGGGATTACCGGGGAGCTGTTTTTT. Its protein product is CASSPPGQGITGELFF.

The V gene is TRBV6-5, the J gene TRBJ2-7; no clear D. The CDR3 consists of 14 residues. Germline CDR1 reads MNHEY; CDR2 reads SVGAGI. V was clipped by 7 bases and J by 2 bases, with 15 bases between them. Written as DNA, the CDR3 is TGTGCCAGCATCGACCCCCATGGACCCTACGAGCAGTACGTC. It encodes CASIDPHGPYEQYV.